In this sample, the clone carrying this T cell receptor beta chain turned up once. The antigen remains unidentified. In germline, CDR1 is SGHDT, CDR2 YYEEEE. The CDR3 sequence is 14 residues long. With 5 bases removed from V and 0 bases from J, the gap between germline ends came to 8 bases. The data are from a study of cytomegalovirus exposure and HLA in healthy donors. Broader study findings: With high specificity and sensitivity, the classifier reportedly diagnosed cytomegalovirus status. Cytomegalovirus association was assigned to approximately 160 TCR beta chains.

Separate from the roughly 700-subject first cohort was the roughly 120-subject validation cohort, to which the donors belonged. Clones were sequenced by immunoSEQ multiplex PCR, and TCRdb holds only the in-frame ones, with some missing. The sample holds about 240,000 clones, around nine tenths seen once. The chain is built from TRBV5-6 and TRBJ2-2; D is undetermined. This receptor was taken from a man between 18 and 35 years old in good health and CMV-seronegative. The material sequenced was PBMCs. This chain's CDR3 is CASSPESNTGELFF. The CDR3 coding sequence is TGTGCCAGCAGTCCAGAATCGAACACCGGGGAGCTGTTTTTT.